A single sample is the source of the 25 T cell receptor beta chains below, sequenced in a study of T cell changes during pregnancy in multiple sclerosis. Some clones are missing from TCRdb's copy, which holds only in-frame ones; the method was immunoSEQ multiplex PCR. Of some 74,000 clones in the sample, 80% to 95% were seen once. Specimen: peripheral blood, collected after pregnancy. These receptors all stem from a female donor in good health, enrolled as a control in a pregnancy study.

This clone is medium-sized in the sample. The chain has TRBV6-1 and TRBJ2-3; 12 bases map to TRBD2. The CDR3 consists of 15 residues. V was pared by 2 bases and J by 4 bases, with 1 base of the junction left unmatched. Per the germline V gene, CDR1 is MNHNS and CDR2 is SASEGT. CDR3 DNA sequence: TGTGCCAGCAGTGAACTAGCGGGGGGGCCAGATACGCAGTATTTT. It translates to CASSELAGGPDTQYF.

This clone was found a few times. The chain joins TRBV28 to TRBJ1-2; D remains ambiguous. Germline V gene lookup returns CDR1 MDHEN and CDR2 SYDVKM. V shed 8 bases and J shed 6 bases, with 7 bases lying between them. This CDR3 has 10 residues. This CDR3 reads CASWRDGYTF. Here the CDR3 DNA reads TGTGCCAGCTGGAGGGATGGCTACACCTTC.

This clone was seen a single time. The chain couples TRBV27 to TRBJ2-7, with a tentative D call TRBD2 (5 bases). CDR3 length: 16 residues. V shed 2 bases and J shed 7 bases, with 21 bases lying between them. CDR1 and CDR2 from the germline V gene are MNHEY and SMNVEV (reference sequence). The CDR3 nucleotides read TGTGCCAGCAGTTTAGGCTCGGACTCTACATGGGAGGAGCAGTACTTC. It translates to CASSLGSDSTWEEQYF.

The chain combines TRBV5-4 with TRBJ2-1; TRBD2 aligns across 8 bases. The V gene end was trimmed by 2 bases and the J gene end by 0 bases; junction bases not matched to a gene: 4. Germline loops: CDR1 SGHNT, CDR2 YYREEE (reference sequence). The CDR3 is 16 residues long. In DNA, the CDR3 is TGTGCCAGCAGCTTTTGGCGGGGGGCCTCCTACAATGAGCAGTTCTTC. This encodes CASSFWRGASYNEQFF. Drawing the rest from reference TRBV5-4 and TRBJ2-1, the complete variable domain is ETGVTQSPTHLIKTRGQQVTLRCSSQSGHNTVSWYQQALGQGPQFIFQYYREEENGRGNFPPRFSGLQFPNYSSELNVNALELDDSALYLCASSFWRGASYNEQFFGPGTRLTVL.

This chain links TRBV9 with TRBJ2-7; TRBD2 agrees at 7 bases. V gave up 3 bases and J gave up 4 bases; unmatched junction bases: 13. Per the germline V gene, CDR1 is SGDLS and CDR2 is YYNGEE. The CDR3 covers 16 residues. This CDR3 is CASSAGGGTGSYEQYF. The CDR3 DNA sequence: TGTGCCAGCAGCGCTGGGGGGGGGACGGGCTCTTACGAGCAGTACTTC.

This clone is a singleton in its sample. The chain recombines TRBV6-1 with TRBJ2-7, with 8 nucleotides matching TRBD2. The CDR3 totals 15 residues. CDR1 MNHNS and CDR2 SASEGT come from the germline V gene. V lost 4 bases to trimming and J lost 3 bases; unmatched junction nucleotides: 8. The CDR3 nucleotides read TGTGCCAGCAGTGTTCGGGGCGGGAGGAACTACGAGCAGTACTTC. Translation gives CASSVRGGRNYEQYF.

This chain connects TRBV21-1 to TRBJ2-1; the D call TRBD1 from the table was never checked on the DNA. TRBV21-1 is described as a pseudogene. The CDR3 is 20 residues long. As DNA, the CDR3 is TGTGCCAGCAGCAAAGTTGAGGGGACAGGGTACTTTCGGGGCTACAATGAGCAGTTCTTC. Amino acids: CASSKVEGTGYFRGYNEQFF.

This chain uses TRBV18 with TRBJ1-1, with D possibly matching TRBD1 (5 bases). Germline values: CDR1 KGHSH, CDR2 LQKENI. V was cut by 5 bases and J by 0 bases, with 10 bases left in between. The CDR3 length is 14 residues. Written as DNA, the CDR3 is TGTGCCAGCTCAATCCAGGGCATGAACACTGAAGCTTTCTTT. Translation: CASSIQGMNTEAFF. Variable domain in full (rest from reference TRBV18 and TRBJ1-1): NAGVMQNPRHLVRRRGQEARLRCSPMKGHSHVYWYRQLPEEGLKFMVYLQKENIIDESGMPKERFSAEFPKEGPSILRIQQVVRGDSAAYFCASSIQGMNTEAFFGQGTRLTVV.

This chain links TRBV7-3 with TRBJ2-3; TRBD1 matches at 8 bases. The junction had 6 bases not matched to a gene; V was cut back by 5 bases and J by 5 bases. This CDR3 is built from 14 residues. Germline-derived CDR1 and CDR2 are SGHTA and FQGTGA. DNA of the CDR3: TGTGCCAGCAGCCCCGGACAGGGAGTAGATACGCAGTATTTT. This encodes CASSPGQGVDTQYF. Supplemented by reference TRBV7-3 and TRBJ2-3, the full variable domain reads GAGVSQTPSNKVTEKGKYVELRCDPISGHTALYWYRQSLGQGPEFLIYFQGTGAADDSGLPNDRFFAVRPEGSVSTLKIQRTERGDSAVYLCASSPGQGVDTQYFGPGTRLTVL.

The chain uses TRBV4-1 and TRBJ2-7; 7 nucleotides align to TRBD2. The V and J ends lost 3 bases and 0 bases, in that order; junction bases with no gene match: 2. The V gene's germline CDR1 is MGHRA and CDR2 YSYEKL. The CDR3 has 14 amino acids. The CDR3 loop is CASSHREASYEQYF. CDR3 bases: TGCGCCAGCAGCCACCGGGAGGCCTCCTACGAGCAGTACTTC.

With regard to this clone: At one end, the junction sequence differs from germline, possibly due to a read error. The DNA for the CDR3 is TGTGCCAGAAGTTTTGACACGAACACTGAAGCTTTCTTT. Translated, it gives CARSFDTNTEAFF. V gene TRBV28 combines with J gene TRBJ1-1; D not certain. CDR1 is MDHEN, CDR2 SYDVKM, per germline. The length of the CDR3 is 13 residues.

The chain recombines TRBV2 with TRBJ2-1; D perhaps matches TRBD1 (5 bases). Germline CDR1 SNHLY, CDR2 FYNNEI. This CDR3 contains 13 residues. Trimming pared 3 bases from V and 7 bases from J, leaving 10 bases between. The CDR3 reads CASSDPGRNEQFF. The CDR3 DNA follows: TGTGCCAGCAGTGATCCAGGGCGGAATGAGCAGTTCTTC.

V is TRBV5-1 and J is TRBJ2-3, with D maybe TRBD2 (6 bases). V was cut by 3 bases and J by 0 bases, with 11 bases left in between. There are 15 residues in the CDR3. In germline, CDR1 is SGHRS, CDR2 YFSETQ. CDR3: CASSSGGISTDTQYF. For the CDR3, the DNA is TGCGCCAGCAGCTCTGGCGGGATTAGCACAGATACGCAGTATTTT.

The DNA for the CDR3 is TGTGCCAGCAGCTTAGACGTTAGCGGGAGTCTGTACGAGCAGTACTTC. The encoded protein is CASSLDVSGSLYEQYF. The gene calls are TRBV7-8 and TRBJ2-7; 9 nucleotides line up with TRBD2. This CDR3 has 16 amino acids. CDR1 is SGHVS, CDR2 FQNEAQ, per germline. V shed 1 base and J 4 bases; nucleotides not matched to a gene: 8.

This chain links TRBV18 with TRBJ1-1; possible D gene TRBD1, 6 bases. CDR1 is KGHSH and CDR2 is LQKENI in the germline V gene. V was shortened by 4 bases and J by 4 bases, with 13 bases between the two germline ends. The CDR3 length is 14 residues. The CDR3 is CASSRGGGGTEAFF. CDR3 nucleotide sequence: TGTGCCAGCTCACGGGGGGGCGGAGGCACTGAAGCTTTCTTT.

The V and J genes are TRBV19 and TRBJ1-1, with no clear D. CDR1 is LNHDA and CDR2 is SQIVND in the germline V gene (reference sequence). This CDR3 comprises 14 residues. V lost 7 bases to trimming and J lost 0 bases, with 12 bases between them. The CDR3 bases are TGTGCCAGTACCCCGGGGAGGATGAACACTGAAGCTTTCTTT. This translates into CASTPGRMNTEAFF.

The chain recombines TRBV7-6 with TRBJ1-6, with TRBD1 identical over 7 bases. Germline V CDR1 and CDR2: SGHVS, FNYEAQ. After removal of 5 bases from V and 7 bases from J, the junction contained 5 bases not matched to a gene. The CDR3 runs to 14 residues. For the CDR3, the DNA is TGTGCCAGCAGCCCGACAGGGTTAAATTCACCCCTCCACTTT. Encoded protein: CASSPTGLNSPLHF. The full variable domain, completed using reference TRBV7-6 and TRBJ1-6, is GAGVSQSPRYKVTKRGQDVALRCDPISGHVSLYWYRQALGQGPEFLTYFNYEAQQDKSGLPNDRFSAERPEGSISTLTIQRTEQRDSAMYRCASSPTGLNSPLHFGNGTRLTVT.

The V and J genes are TRBV7-8 and TRBJ1-2; TRBD1 matches 7 bases. CDR1 SGHVS and CDR2 FQNEAQ come from the germline V gene. Losses at the gene ends were 5 bases for V and 3 bases for J; bases not matched to a gene: 3. The CDR3 is 13 amino acids. CDR3: CASSTGTDYGYTF. The CDR3 DNA reads as TGTGCCAGCAGCACCGGGACAGACTATGGCTACACCTTC. The whole variable domain, filled in from reference TRBV7-8 and TRBJ1-2, reads GAGVSQSPRYKVAKRGQDVALRCDPISGHVSLFWYQQALGQGPEFLTYFQNEAQLDKSGLPSDRFFAERPEGSVSTLKIQRTQQEDSAVYLCASSTGTDYGYTFGSGTRLTVV.

The chain joins TRBV6-4 to TRBJ2-3; D uncertain. V was shortened by 0 bases and J by 0 bases, with 7 bases between the two germline ends. This CDR3 contains 15 residues. Germline V lookup: CDR1 MRHNA, CDR2 SNTAGT. In DNA, the CDR3 is TGTGCCAGCAGTGACTCGATCGGGAGCACAGATACGCAGTATTTT. As protein: CASSDSIGSTDTQYF.

V and J are TRBV7-2 and TRBJ2-2; D remains ambiguous. Looked up from germline, CDR1 is SGHTA and CDR2 is FQGNSA. V lost 5 bases and J lost 6, with 16 bases in between. This CDR3 has 15 amino acids. The CDR3 DNA follows: TGTGCCAGCAGCCCCCCGATATCTAAACCCGGGGAGCTGTTTTTT. Its protein is CASSPPISKPGELFF. The full variable domain, with the rest looked up from reference TRBV7-2 and TRBJ2-2, is GAGVSQSPSNKVTEKGKDVELRCDPISGHTALYWYRQSLGQGLEFLIYFQGNSAPDKSGLPSDRFSAERTGGSVSTLTIQRTQQEDSAVYLCASSPPISKPGELFFGEGSRLTVL.

The rearrangement links TRBV7-7 to TRBJ2-1; the D gene is possibly TRBD2 (5 bases). The germline CDR1 and CDR2 sequences are SSHAT and FNYEAQ (reference sequence). CDR3 length: 13 amino acids. CDR3 amino acids: CASAPRSYNEQFF. The CDR3 nucleotides are TGTGCTAGCGCCCCCCGGTCCTACAATGAGCAGTTCTTC.

The V gene is TRBV6-5, the J gene TRBJ1-5; 7 bases fit TRBD1. The CDR3 has 14 amino acids. V gave up 6 bases and J gave up 6 bases; unmatched junction bases: 8. The V gene's germline CDR1 is MNHEY and CDR2 SVGAGI. The CDR3 DNA sequence: TGTGCCAGCAGCCGCGGGAGGGGGCTTCAGCCCCAGCATTTT. Encoded protein: CASSRGRGLQPQHF.

The chain uses TRBV11-2 and TRBJ2-3, with no clear D. Germline CDR1 is SGHAT and CDR2 is FQNNGV. The CDR3 runs to 15 residues. The V end was cut by 2 bases, the J end by 0 bases, with 9 bases between. The CDR3, as DNA: TGTGCCAGCAGCTTATTAAAACGGAGCACAGATACGCAGTATTTT. This encodes CASSLLKRSTDTQYF. Together with reference TRBV11-2 and TRBJ2-3, the CDR3 gives the full variable domain: EAGVAQSPRYKIIEKRQSVAFWCNPISGHATLYWYQQILGQGPKLLIQFQNNGVVDDSQLPKDRFSAERLKGVDSTLKIQPAKLEDSAVYLCASSLLKRSTDTQYFGPGTRLTVL.

The chain couples TRBV28 to TRBJ1-2; D remains unclear. Trimming took 6 bases from V and 3 from J, leaving 8 bases between them. The CDR3 has 12 residues. CDR1 and CDR2 from the germline V gene are MDHEN and SYDVKM. The DNA of the CDR3 is TGTGCCAGCAGCCCTAGGTACTATGGCTACACCTTC. Protein sequence: CASSPRYYGYTF.

The rearrangement joins TRBV14 to TRBJ2-7; weak D call: TRBD2 (7 bases). Trimming removed 1 base from V and 0 bases from J, with 13 bases in between. CDR1 and CDR2 (germline): SGHDN, FVKESK. The CDR3 spans 16 residues. The CDR3 here is CASSQVAGAGSYEQYF. CDR3 coding DNA: TGTGCCAGCAGCCAAGTTGCGGGGGCCGGCTCCTACGAGCAGTACTTC. The full variable domain, completed using reference TRBV14 and TRBJ2-7, is EAGVTQFPSHSVIEKGQTVTLRCDPISGHDNLYWYRRVMGKEIKFLLHFVKESKQDESGMPNNRFLAERTGGTYSTLKVQPAELEDSGVYFCASSQVAGAGSYEQYFGPGTRLTVT.